This TCR beta chain came from a study of cytomegalovirus exposure and HLA in healthy donors. Donors were ostensibly healthy at sampling, although undocumented immune exposures were probable. The PCR was carried out with 60 Vbeta primers and 13 Jbeta primers. Clones were read by immunoSEQ multiplex PCR, and TCRdb kept only the in-frame ones, dropping some. In the table there are 110,000 or so clones, 77% of which are singletons. With V trimmed by 5 bases and J by 0 bases, 10 bases remained unmatched. The CDR3 loop spans 17 amino acids. Looked up from germline, CDR1 is GTSNPN and CDR2 is SVGIG (reference sequence).

The chain carries TRBV30 and TRBJ2-3, with 11 nucleotides matching TRBD2. Sequencing was carried out using PBMCs. This receptor was taken from a man aged 50 or older in good health and CMV-seropositive. The CDR3 bases are TGTGCCTGGTCTATAGGGACTAGCGGAGGTAGCACAGATACGCAGTATTTT. Translated: CAWSIGTSGGSTDTQYF.